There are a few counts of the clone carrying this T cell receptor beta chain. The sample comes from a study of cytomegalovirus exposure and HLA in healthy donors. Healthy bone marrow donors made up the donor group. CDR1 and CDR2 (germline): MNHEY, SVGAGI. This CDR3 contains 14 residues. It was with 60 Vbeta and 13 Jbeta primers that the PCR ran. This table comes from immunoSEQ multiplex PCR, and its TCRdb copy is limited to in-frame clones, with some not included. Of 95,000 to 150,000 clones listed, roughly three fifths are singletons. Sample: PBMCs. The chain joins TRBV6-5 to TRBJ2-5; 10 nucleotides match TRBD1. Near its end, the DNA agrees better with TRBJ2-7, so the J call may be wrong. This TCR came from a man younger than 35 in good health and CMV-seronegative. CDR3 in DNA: TGTGCCAGCAGCCCCCGGGACAGGGGACGCGAGCAGTACTTC. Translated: CASSPRDRGREQYF.